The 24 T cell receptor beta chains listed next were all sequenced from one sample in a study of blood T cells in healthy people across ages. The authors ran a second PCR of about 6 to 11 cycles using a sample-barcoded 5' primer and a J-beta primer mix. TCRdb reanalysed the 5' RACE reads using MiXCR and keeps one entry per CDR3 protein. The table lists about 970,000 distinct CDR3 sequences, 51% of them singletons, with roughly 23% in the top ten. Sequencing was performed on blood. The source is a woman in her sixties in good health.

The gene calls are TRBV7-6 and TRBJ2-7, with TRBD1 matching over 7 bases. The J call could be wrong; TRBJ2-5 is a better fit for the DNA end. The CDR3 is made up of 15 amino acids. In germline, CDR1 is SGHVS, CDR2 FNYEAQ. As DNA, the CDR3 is TGTGCCAGCAGCTTAGATGTGGACAGGTGGGAGACCCAGTACTTC. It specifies CASSLDVDRWETQYF.

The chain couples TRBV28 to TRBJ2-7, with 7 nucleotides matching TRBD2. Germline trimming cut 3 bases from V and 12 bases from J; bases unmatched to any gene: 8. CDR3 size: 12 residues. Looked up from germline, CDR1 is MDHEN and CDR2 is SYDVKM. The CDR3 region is CASSLRWGGLYF. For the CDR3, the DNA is TGTGCCAGCAGTTTGCGGTGGGGAGGGTTGTACTTC.

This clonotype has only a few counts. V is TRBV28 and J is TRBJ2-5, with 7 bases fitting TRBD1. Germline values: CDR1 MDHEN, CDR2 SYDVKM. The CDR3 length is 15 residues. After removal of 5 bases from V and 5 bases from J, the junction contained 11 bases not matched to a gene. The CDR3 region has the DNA TGTGCCAGCAGTAGACGACAGGGCCAAAGGGAGACCCAGTACTTC. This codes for CASSRRQGQRETQYF.

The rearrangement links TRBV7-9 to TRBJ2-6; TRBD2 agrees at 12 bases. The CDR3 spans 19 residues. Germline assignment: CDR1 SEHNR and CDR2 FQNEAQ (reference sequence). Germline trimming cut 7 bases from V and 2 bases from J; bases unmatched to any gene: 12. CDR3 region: CASTKSGLAGSTGANVLTF. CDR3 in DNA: TGTGCCAGCACCAAAAGTGGACTAGCGGGGAGTACTGGGGCCAACGTCCTGACTTTC.

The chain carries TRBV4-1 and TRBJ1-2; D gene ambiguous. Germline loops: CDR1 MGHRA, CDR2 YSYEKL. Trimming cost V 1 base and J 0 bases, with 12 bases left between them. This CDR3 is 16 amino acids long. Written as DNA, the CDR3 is TGCGCCAGCAGCCAAGGGTCCTGGTTATCTAACTATGGCTACACCTTC. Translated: CASSQGSWLSNYGYTF.

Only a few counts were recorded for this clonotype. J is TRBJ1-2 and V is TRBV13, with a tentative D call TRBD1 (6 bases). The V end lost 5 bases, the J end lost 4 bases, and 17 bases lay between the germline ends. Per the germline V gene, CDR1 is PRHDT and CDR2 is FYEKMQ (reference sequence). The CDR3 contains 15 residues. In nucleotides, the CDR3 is TGTGCCAGCAGCCCCCGTCGGACAGATCCCTATGGCTACACCTTC. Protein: CASSPRRTDPYGYTF. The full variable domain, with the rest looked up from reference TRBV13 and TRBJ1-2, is AAGVIQSPRHLIKEKRETATLKCYPIPRHDTVYWYQQGPGQDPQFLISFYEKMQSDKGSIPDRFSAQQFSDYHSELNMSSLELGDSALYFCASSPRRTDPYGYTFGSGTRLTVV.

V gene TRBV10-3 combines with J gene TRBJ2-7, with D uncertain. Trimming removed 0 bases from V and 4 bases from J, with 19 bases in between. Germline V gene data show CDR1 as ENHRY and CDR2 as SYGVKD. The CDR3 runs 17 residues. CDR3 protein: CAISESGGSPFSYEQYF. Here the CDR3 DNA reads TGTGCCATCAGTGAGTCAGGTGGCAGCCCCTTTTCTTACGAGCAGTACTTC.

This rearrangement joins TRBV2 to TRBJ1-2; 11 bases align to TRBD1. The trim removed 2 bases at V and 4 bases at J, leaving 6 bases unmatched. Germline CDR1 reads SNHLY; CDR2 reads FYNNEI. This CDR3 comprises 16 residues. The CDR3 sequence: CASSESGQGELYGYTF. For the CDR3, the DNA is TGTGCCAGCAGTGAATCGGGACAGGGGGAACTCTATGGCTACACCTTC.

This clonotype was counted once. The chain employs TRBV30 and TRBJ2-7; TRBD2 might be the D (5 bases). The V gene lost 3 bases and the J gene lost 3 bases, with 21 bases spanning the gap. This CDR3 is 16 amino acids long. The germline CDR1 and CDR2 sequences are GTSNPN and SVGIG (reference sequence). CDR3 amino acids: CAWRGWGAEGFYEQYF. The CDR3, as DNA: TGTGCCTGGAGGGGCTGGGGAGCCGAGGGATTCTACGAGCAGTACTTC.

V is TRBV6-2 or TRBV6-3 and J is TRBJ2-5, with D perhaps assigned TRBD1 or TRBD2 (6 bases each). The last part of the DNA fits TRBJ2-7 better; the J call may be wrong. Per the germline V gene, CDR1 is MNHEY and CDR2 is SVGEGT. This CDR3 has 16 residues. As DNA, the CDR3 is TGTGCCAGCAGTTACCTGGGGGGCCCATCATACGACGAGCAGTACTTC. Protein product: CASSYLGGPSYDEQYF.

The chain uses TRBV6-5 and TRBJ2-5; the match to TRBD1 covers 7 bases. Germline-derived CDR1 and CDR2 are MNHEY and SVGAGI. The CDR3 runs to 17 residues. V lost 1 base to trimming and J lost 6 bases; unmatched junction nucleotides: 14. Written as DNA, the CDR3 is TGTGCCAGCAGTTACTACATCGGACAGGACGAAAAAAAGACCCAGTACTTC. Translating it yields CASSYYIGQDEKKTQYF.

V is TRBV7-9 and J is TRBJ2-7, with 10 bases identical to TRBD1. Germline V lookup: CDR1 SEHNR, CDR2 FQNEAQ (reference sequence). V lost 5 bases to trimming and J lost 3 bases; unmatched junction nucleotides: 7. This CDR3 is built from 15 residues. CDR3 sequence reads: CASSAGQGSFYEQYF. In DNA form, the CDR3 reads TGTGCCAGCAGCGCGGGACAGGGGTCTTTCTACGAGCAGTACTTC.

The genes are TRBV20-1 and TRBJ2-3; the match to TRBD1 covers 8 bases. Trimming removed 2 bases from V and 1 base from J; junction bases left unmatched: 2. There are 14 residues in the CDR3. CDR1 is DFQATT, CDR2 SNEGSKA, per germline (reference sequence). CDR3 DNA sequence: TGCAGTGCTAGAAAACAGGGGGGCACAGATACGCAGTATTTT. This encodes CSARKQGGTDTQYF.

The CDR3 nucleotides are TGCAGTGCTAGAATGGACTCCCTGATAGATACGCAGTATTTT. Translating it yields CSARMDSLIDTQYF. V gene TRBV20-1 combines with J gene TRBJ2-3, with D tentatively TRBD2 (5 bases). The germline CDR1 and CDR2 sequences are DFQATT and SNEGSKA (reference sequence). The CDR3 totals 14 residues. V was pared by 2 bases and J by 5 bases, with 14 bases between.

The CDR3 sequence: CSVATTGGAYPIYGYTF. The CDR3 region has the DNA TGCAGCGTTGCAACCACAGGGGGCGCCTACCCTATCTATGGCTACACCTTC. The chain employs TRBV29-1 and TRBJ1-2; 9 bases map to TRBD1. The J segment lost 4 bases and the V segment lost 4 bases, leaving 16 bases of the junction unmatched. Germline V lookup: CDR1 SQVTM, CDR2 ANQGSEA. This CDR3 comprises 17 residues.

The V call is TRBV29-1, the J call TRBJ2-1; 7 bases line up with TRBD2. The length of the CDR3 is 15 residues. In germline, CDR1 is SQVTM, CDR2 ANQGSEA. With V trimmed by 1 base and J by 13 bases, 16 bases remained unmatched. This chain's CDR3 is CSVEGGEREKETQFF. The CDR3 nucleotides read TGCAGCGTTGAAGGAGGAGAGCGGGAAAAAGAGACCCAGTTCTTC.

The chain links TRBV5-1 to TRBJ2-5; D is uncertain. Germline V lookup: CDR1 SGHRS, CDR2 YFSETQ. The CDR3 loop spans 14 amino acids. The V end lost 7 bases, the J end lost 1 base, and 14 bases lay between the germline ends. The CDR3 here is CASGSIWGQETQYF. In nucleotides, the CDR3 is TGCGCCAGCGGGTCTATCTGGGGCCAAGAGACCCAGTACTTC.

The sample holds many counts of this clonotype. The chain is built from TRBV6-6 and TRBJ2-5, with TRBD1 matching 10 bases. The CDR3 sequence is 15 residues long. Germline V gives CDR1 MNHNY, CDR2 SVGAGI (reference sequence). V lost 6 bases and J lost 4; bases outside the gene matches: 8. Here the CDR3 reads CASRPGQGSVETQYF. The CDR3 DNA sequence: TGTGCCAGCAGACCGGGACAGGGGTCCGTAGAGACCCAGTACTTC.

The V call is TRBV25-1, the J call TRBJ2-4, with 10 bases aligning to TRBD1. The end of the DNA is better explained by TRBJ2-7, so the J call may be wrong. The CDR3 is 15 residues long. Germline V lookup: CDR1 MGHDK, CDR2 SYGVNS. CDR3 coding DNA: TGTGCCAGCAGTGAATGGGGGACAGGGGAATACGAGCAGTACTTC. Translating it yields CASSEWGTGEYEQYF.

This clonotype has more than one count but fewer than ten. CDR3 loop: CSALDRYEQYF. The DNA of the CDR3 is TGCAGTGCTTTAGACCGCTACGAGCAGTACTTC. The chain couples TRBV20-1 to TRBJ2-7; D gene uncertain. Per germline, CDR1 DFQATT and CDR2 SNEGSKA (reference sequence). The CDR3 consists of 11 residues. Trimming took off 5 bases at V and 3 bases at J, with 8 bases between the two ends.

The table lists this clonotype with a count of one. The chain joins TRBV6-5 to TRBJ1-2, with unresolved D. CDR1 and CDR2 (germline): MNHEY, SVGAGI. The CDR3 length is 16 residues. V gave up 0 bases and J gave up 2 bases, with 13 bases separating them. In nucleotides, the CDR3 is TGTGCCAGCAGTTACTCGACCCCAAAGAGCAACTATGGCTACACCTTC. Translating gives CASSYSTPKSNYGYTF.

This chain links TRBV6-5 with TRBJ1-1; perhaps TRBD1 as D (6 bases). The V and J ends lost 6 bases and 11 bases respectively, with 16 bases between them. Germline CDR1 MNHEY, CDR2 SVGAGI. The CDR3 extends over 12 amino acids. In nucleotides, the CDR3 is TGTGCCAGCAGCCAACAGGGTTTTAGGGCTTTCTTT. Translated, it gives CASSQQGFRAFF.

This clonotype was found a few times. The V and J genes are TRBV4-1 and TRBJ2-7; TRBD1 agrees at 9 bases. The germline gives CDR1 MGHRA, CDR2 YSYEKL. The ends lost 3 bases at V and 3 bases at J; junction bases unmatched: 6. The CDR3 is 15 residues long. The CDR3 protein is CASSQDRGPFYEQYF. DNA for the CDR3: TGCGCCAGCAGCCAGGACAGGGGCCCTTTCTACGAGCAGTACTTC.

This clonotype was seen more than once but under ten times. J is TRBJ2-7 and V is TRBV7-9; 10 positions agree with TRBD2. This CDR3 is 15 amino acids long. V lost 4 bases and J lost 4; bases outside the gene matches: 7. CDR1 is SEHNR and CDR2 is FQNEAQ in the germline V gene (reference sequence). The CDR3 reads CASSSRPSGSYEQYF. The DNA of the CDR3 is TGTGCCAGCAGCTCGCGGCCTAGCGGGAGTTACGAGCAGTACTTC.